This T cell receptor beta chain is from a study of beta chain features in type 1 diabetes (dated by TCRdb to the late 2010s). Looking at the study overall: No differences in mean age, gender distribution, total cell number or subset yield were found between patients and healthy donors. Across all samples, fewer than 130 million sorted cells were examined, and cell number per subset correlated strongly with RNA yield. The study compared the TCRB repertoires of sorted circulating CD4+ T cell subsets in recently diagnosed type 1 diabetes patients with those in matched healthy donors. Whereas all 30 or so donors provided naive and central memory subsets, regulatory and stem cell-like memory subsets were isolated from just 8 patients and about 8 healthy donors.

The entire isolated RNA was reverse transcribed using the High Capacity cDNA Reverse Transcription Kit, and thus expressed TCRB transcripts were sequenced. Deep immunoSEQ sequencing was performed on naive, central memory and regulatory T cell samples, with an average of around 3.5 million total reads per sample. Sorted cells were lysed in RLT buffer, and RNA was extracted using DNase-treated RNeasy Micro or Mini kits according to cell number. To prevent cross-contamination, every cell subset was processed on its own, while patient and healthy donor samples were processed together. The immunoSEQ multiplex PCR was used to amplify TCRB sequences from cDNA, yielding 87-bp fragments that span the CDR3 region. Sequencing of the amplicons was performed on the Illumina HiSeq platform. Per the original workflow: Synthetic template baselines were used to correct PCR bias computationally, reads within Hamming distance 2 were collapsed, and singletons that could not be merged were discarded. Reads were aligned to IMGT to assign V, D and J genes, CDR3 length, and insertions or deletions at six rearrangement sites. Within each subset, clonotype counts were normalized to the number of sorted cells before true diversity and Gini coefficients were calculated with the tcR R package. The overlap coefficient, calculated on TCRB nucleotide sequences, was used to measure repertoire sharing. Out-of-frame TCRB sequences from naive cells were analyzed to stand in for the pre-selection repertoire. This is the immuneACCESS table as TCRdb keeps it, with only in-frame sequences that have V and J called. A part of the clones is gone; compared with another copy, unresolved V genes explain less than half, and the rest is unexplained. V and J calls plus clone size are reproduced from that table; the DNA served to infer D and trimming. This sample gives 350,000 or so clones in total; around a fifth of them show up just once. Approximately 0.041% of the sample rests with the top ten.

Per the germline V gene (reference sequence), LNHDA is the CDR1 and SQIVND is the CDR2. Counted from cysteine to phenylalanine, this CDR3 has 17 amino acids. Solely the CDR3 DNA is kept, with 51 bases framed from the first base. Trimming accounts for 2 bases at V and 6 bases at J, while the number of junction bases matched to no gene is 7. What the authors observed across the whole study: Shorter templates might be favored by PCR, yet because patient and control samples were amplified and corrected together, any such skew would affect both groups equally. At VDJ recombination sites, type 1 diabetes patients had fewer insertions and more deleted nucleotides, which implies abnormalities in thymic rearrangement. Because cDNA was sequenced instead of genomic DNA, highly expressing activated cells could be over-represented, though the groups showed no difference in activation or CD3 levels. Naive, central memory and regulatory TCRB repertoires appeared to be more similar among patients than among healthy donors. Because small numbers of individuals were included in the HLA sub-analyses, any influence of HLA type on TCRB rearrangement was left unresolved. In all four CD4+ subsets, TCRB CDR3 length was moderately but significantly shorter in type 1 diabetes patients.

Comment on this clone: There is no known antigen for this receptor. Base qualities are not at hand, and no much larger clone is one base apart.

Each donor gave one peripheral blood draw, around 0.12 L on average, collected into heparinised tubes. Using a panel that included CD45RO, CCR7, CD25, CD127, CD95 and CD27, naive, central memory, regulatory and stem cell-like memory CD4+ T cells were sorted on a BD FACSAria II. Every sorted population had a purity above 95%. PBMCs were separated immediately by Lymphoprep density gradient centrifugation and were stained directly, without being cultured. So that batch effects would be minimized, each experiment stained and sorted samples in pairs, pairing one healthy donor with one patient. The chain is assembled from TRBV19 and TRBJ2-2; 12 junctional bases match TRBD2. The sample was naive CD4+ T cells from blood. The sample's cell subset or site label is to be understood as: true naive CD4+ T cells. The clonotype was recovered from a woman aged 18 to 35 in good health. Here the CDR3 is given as CASSILAGGLGSGELFF. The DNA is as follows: TGTGCCAGTAGTATACTAGCGGGGGGGCTTGGGTCCGGGGAGCTGTTTTTT. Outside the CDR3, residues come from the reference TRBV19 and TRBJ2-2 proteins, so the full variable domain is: DGGITQSPKYLFRKEGQNVTLSCEQNLNHDAMYWYRQDPGQGLRLIYYSQIVNDFQKGDIAEGYSVSREKKESFPLTVTSAQKNPTAFYLCASSILAGGLGSGELFFGEGSRLTVL.